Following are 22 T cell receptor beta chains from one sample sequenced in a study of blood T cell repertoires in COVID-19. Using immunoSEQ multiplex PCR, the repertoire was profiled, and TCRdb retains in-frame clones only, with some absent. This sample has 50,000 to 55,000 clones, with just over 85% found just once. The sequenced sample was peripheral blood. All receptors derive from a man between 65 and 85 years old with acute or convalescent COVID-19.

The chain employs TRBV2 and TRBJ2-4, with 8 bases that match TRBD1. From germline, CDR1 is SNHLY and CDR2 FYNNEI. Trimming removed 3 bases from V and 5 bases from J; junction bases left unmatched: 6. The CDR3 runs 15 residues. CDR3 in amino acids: CASSDPRTGQNIQYF. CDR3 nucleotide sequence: TGTGCCAGCAGTGACCCTAGGACAGGGCAAAACATTCAGTACTTC.

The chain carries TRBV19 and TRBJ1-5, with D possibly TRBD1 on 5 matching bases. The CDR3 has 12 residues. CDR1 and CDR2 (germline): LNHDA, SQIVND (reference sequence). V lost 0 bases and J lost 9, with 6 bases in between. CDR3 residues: CASSIDQGPQHF. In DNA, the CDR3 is TGTGCCAGTAGTATAGATCAGGGGCCCCAGCATTTT.

For the CDR3, the DNA is TGTGCCACCAGTGATGGGACAGGATATCAGCCCCAGCATTTT. Encoded protein: CATSDGTGYQPQHF. V is TRBV24-1 and J is TRBJ1-5; 8 positions match TRBD1. The CDR3 is made up of 14 amino acids. CDR1 KGHDR and CDR2 SFDVKD come from the germline V gene. J was trimmed by 5 bases and V by 3 bases; bases with no gene match: 2.

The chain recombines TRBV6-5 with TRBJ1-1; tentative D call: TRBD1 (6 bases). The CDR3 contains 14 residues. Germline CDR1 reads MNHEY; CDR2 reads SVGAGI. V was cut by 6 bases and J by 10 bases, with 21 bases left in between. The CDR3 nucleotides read TGTGCCAGCAGGGGAACAGGGAGAGTATGGATAGCTTTCTTT. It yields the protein CASRGTGRVWIAFF.

For the CDR3, the DNA is TGCGCCAGCTCAGGACCCGGGGGAGCCGGGGAGCTGTTTTTT. It specifies CASSGPGGAGELFF. The rearrangement joins TRBV5-1 to TRBJ2-2; D might be TRBD2 (6 bases). V lost 7 bases to trimming and J lost 6 bases, with 16 bases between them. The CDR3 runs to 14 residues. Germline V gene sequence: CDR1 SGHRS, CDR2 YFSETQ.

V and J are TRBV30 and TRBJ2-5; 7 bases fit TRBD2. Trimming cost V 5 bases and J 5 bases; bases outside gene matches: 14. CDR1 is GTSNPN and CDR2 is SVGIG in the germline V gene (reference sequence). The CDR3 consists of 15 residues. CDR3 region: CAWGFSGSKRETQYF. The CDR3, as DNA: TGTGCCTGGGGTTTTAGCGGGTCGAAGAGGGAGACCCAGTACTTC.

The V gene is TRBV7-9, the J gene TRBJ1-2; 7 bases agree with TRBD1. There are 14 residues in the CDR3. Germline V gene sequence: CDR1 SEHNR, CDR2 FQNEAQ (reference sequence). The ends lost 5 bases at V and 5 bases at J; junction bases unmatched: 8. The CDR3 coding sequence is TGTGCCAGCAGCCTCGGAGGGGGCCTGTATGGCTACACCTTC. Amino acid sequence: CASSLGGGLYGYTF.

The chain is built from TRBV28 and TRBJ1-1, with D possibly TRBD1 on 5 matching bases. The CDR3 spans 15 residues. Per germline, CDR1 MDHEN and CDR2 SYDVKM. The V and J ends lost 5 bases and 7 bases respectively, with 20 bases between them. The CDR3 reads CASSLGGVGTYEAFF. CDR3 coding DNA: TGTGCCAGCAGTCTGGGGGGGGTGGGCACTTATGAAGCTTTCTTT.

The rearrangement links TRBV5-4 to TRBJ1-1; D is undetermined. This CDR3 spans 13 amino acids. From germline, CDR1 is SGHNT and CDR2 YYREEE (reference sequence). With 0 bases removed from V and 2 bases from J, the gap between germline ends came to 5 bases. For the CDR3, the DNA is TGTGCCAGCAGCTTGGAACTTAACACTGAAGCTTTCTTT. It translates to CASSLELNTEAFF.

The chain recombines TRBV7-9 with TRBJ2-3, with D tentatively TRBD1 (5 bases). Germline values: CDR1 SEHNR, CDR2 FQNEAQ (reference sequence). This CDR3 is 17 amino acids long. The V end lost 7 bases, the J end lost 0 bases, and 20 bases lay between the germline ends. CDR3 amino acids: CASNPPFMTASTDTQYF. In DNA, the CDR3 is TGTGCCAGCAACCCACCCTTTATGACAGCTAGCACAGATACGCAGTATTTT.

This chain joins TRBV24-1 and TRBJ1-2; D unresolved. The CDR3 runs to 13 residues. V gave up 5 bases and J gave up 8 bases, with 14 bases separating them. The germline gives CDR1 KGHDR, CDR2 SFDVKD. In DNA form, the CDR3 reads TGTGCCACCAGTGCCACGACCGACGGGGGCTACACCTTC. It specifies CATSATTDGGYTF.

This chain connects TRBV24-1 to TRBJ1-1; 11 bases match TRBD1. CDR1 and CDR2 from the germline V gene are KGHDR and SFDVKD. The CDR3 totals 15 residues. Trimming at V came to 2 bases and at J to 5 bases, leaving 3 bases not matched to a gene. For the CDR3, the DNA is TGTGCCACCAGTGATTCCGGGACAGGGGGGACTGAAGCTTTCTTT. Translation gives CATSDSGTGGTEAFF.

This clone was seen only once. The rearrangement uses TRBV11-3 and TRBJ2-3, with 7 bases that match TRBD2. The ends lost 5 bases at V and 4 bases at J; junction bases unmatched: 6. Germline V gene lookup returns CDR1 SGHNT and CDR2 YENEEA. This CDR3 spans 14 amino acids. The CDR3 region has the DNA TGTGCCAGCAGCCTTCATCGGGGGGCAGATACGCAGTATTTT. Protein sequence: CASSLHRGADTQYF.

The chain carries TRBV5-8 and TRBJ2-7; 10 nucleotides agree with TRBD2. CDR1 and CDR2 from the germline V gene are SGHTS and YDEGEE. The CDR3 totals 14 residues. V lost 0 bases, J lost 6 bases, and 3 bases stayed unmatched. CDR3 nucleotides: TGTGCCAGCAGCTTGGGTCTAGCGGGAGTCGAGCAGTACTTC. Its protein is CASSLGLAGVEQYF.

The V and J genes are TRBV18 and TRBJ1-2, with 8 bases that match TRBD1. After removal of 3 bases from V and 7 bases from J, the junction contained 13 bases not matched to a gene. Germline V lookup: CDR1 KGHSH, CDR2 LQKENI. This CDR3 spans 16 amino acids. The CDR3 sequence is CASSPTSGQGAGGYTF. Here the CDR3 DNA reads TGTGCCAGCTCACCTACCTCTGGGCAGGGGGCAGGTGGCTACACCTTC. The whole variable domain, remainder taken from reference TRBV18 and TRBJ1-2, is NAGVMQNPRHLVRRRGQEARLRCSPMKGHSHVYWYRQLPEEGLKFMVYLQKENIIDESGMPKERFSAEFPKEGPSILRIQQVVRGDSAAYFCASSPTSGQGAGGYTFGSGTRLTVV.

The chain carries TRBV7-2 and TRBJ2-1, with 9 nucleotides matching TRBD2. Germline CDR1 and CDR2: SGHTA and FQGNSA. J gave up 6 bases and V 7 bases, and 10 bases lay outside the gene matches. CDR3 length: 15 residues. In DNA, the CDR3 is TGTGCCAGCACCCTAGGGGGGACTAGCAGCAATGAGCAGTTCTTC. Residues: CASTLGGTSSNEQFF.

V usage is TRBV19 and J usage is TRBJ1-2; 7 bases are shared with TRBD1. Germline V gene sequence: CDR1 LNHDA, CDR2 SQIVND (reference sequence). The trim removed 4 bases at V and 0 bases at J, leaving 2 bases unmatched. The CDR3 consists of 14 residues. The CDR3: CASSTDRPNYGYTF. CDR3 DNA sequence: TGTGCCAGTAGTACGGACAGGCCTAACTATGGCTACACCTTC.

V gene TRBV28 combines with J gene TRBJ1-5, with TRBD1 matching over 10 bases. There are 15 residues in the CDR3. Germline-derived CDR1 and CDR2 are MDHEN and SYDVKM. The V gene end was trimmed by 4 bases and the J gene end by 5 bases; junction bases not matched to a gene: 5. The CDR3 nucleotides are TGTGCCAGCAGTTCCCTAGACAGGGGGCATCAGCCCCAGCATTTT. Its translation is CASSSLDRGHQPQHF.

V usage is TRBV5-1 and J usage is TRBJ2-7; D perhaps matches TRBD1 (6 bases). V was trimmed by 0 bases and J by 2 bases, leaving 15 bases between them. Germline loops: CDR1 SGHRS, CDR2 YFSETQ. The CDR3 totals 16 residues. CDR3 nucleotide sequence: TGCGCCAGCAGCTTGGAGGGGACATTAGGCACCTACGAGCAGTACTTC. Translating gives CASSLEGTLGTYEQYF. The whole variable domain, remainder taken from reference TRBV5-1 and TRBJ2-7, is KAGVTQTPRYLIKTRGQQVTLSCSPISGHRSVSWYQQTPGQGLQFLFEYFSETQRNKGNFPGRFSGRQFSNSRSEMNVSTLELGDSALYLCASSLEGTLGTYEQYFGPGTRLTVT.

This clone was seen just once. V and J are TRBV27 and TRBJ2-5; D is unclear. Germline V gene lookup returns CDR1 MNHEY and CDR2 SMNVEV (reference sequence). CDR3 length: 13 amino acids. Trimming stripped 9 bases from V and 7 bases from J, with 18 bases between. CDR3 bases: TGTGCCAGTTCAGGCTTGGCAGAAAGGACCCAGTACTTC. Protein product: CASSGLAERTQYF.

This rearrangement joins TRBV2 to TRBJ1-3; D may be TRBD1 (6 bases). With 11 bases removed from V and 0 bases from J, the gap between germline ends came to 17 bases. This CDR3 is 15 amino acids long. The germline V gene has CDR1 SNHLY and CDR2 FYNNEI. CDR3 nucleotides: TGTGCCGGAACCAGTGACAGGATCTCTGGAAACACCATATATTTT. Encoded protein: CAGTSDRISGNTIYF.

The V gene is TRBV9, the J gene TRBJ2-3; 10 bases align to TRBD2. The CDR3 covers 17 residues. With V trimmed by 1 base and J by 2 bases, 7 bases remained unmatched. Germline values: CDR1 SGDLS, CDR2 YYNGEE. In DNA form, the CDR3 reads TGTGCCAGCAGCGTAACGTCTAGCGGGGGAGCCACAGATACGCAGTATTTT. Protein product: CASSVTSSGGATDTQYF.